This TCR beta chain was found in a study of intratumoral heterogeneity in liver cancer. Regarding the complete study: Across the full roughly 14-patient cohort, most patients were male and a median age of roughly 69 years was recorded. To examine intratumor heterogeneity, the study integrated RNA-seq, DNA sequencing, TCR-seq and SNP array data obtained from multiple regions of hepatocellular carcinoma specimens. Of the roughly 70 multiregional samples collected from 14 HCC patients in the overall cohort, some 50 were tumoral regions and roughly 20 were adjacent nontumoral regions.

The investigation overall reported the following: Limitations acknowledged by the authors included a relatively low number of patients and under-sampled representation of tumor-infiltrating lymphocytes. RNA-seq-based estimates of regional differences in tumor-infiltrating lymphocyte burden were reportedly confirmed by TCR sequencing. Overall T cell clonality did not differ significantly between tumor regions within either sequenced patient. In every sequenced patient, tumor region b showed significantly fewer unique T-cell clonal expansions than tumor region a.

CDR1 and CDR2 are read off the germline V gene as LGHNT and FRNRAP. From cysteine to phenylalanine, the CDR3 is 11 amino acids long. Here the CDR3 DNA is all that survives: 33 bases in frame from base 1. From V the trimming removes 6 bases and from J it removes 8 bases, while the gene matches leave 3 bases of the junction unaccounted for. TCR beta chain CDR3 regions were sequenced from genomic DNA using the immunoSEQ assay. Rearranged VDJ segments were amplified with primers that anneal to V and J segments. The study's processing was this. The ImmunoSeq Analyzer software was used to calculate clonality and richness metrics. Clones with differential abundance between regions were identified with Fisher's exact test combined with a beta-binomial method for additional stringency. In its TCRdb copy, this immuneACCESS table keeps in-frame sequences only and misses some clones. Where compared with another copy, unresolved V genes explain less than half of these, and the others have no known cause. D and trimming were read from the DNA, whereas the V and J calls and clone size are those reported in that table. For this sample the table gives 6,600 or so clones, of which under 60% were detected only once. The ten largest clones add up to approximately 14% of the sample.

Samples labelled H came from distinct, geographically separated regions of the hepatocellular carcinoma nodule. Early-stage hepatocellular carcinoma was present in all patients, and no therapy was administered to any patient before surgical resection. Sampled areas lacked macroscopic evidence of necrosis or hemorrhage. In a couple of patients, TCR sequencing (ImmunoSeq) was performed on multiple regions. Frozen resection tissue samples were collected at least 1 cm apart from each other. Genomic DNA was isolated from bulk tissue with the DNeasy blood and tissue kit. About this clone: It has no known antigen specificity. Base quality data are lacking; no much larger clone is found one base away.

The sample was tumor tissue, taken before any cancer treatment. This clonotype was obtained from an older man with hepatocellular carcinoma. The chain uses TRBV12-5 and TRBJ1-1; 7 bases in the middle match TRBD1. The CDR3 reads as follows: CASGPGGEAFF. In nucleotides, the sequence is TGTGCTAGTGGCCCAGGGGGGGAAGCTTTCTTT.